This TCR beta chain was identified during a study of blood T cells in healthy people across ages (dated by TCRdb to 2013 to 2016). In terms of the full investigation: In model experiments, roughly one uniquely barcoded TCR beta cDNA molecule per two T cells was captured by template switching. Four age groups were formed from the donors: young (average about 15 years), middle-aged (approximately 42), aged (roughly 58) and long-lived (about 80). For two donors (one aged 18 to 30 and one aged 80 or older), the study analyzed two additional independent replicas of 1 million unique cDNA reads from the same blood draw. To avoid experimental bias, donors of different ages were randomly spread across the sequencing lanes. Age-related changes in TCR beta repertoire diversity were measured in the study by deep sequencing normalized with unique cDNA molecular identifiers.

The donors were 40 or so Caucasian individuals from Russia, aged roughly 6 to 90 years, who were systemically healthy. Ten milliliters of peripheral blood were drawn from each donor into EDTA-treated Vacutainer tubes. PBMCs were isolated by Ficoll-Paque density-gradient centrifugation, with at least 6 million obtained per sample. Total RNA, at least 5.5 micrograms per sample, was extracted from PBMCs with Trizol reagent. The percentages of naive CD45RAhigh/CD27high T cells were determined by flow cytometry on a PBMC aliquot from every donor. Overall study results and their limits: Bulk unsorted PBMC profiling prevented conclusive comparison of naive and antigen-experienced compartments. The CMV infection status of donors was not known, potentially confounding age-related changes in expanded clonotypes. Estimates of total diversity based on one million sequenced T cells were regarded as lower bounds and as underestimates. The long-lived group showed more naive CD4+ T cells, fewer expanded clones and increased TCR diversity than the aged group, suggesting age selection. Observed TCR beta diversity correlated strongly with the percentage of naive T cells measured by flow cytometry. As age increased, observed TCR beta diversity per million T cells dropped in a roughly linear way, and a significant reduction was already evident by age approximately 40.

Libraries were made using 5' RACE. Sequenced on an Illumina HiSeq 2500. A second PCR of roughly 6 to 12 cycles was performed with a sample-barcoded 5' primer and a J-beta primer mix. Each TCR beta cDNA molecule received a unique molecular identifier from a template-switch 5' adaptor carrying 12 random nucleotides. Each sample yielded at least 3 million CDR3-containing paired-end reads. First-strand cDNA was synthesized from all RNA with the Mint cDNA synthesis kit, primed by a TRBC-specific oligonucleotide. After uracil-DNA glycosylase treatment, a first 18-cycle PCR used universal primers M1SS and BC2_uni_R on all cDNA. The paper's processing steps were these. For normalization, 1 million high-quality reads were randomly selected from each sample, with every read carrying a distinct molecular identifier. Reads sharing molecular identifiers were discarded rather than binned into consensus sequences. MiTCR, run with a Q25 quality threshold and the strictest error-elimination algorithm, handled CDR3 identification, clonotype clustering and error correction. A nonparametric unseen species model with Euler transformation was used to estimate lower-bound total TCR beta diversity. TCRdb reran the public reads through fastp at Q25 and MiXCR, keeping productive beta chains. Merged by CDR3 protein, the rows form single entries marked with the most common genes and DNA. TCRdb, rather than the study authors, made the V and J calls. The sample yields roughly 930,000 distinct CDR3 sequences; under 50% were counted once. The ten largest clones capture 13% of the sample.

The CDR3 holds 13 amino acids from the cysteine to the phenylalanine. Just the 39-base CDR3 DNA is kept, in frame starting at base 1. The germline V gene sets CDR1 to SQVTM and CDR2 to ANQGSEA. At the junction V is shortened by 7 bases and J by 1 base, with 10 bases in between. A note on this clonotype: Its target antigen remains unknown. Base-call qualities are not available, and no considerably larger clone is one nucleotide away.

The source is a man aged 30 to 39 in good health. In this chain, TRBV29-1 is recombined with TRBJ2-2; the D segment could be TRBD1, given 6 matching bases. Sequenced input: blood. The CDR3 loop reads CSANRENTGELFF. The DNA sequence is given as TGCAGCGCCAACAGGGAGAACACCGGGGAGCTGTTTTTT.